The clone carrying this TCR beta chain occurred many times. These data come from a study of T cells in Graves' hyperthyroidism and ophthalmopathy. Amplified TCR beta CDR3 regions derived from RNA transcripts. A set of HTBI primers served as the primers for a first-round RT-PCR of the TCR CDR3. TCRdb called the multiplex PCR reads again in MiXCR, with one record for every CDR3 protein. The data hold under 400,000 distinct CDR3 sequences, with approximately 16% observed a single time. The sequence was collected from a man in his thirties or forties with Graves' hyperthyroidism. The specimen sequenced was blood.

In nucleotides, the CDR3 is TGTGCCAGCAGTTACCTGAGGGGCAAGGTCTGGAATCAGCCCCAGCATTTT. Residues: CASSYLRGKVWNQPQHF. The V and J genes are TRBV6-2 or TRBV6-3 and TRBJ1-5; perhaps TRBD1 as D (5 bases). The CDR3 covers 17 residues. Trimming took 2 bases from V and 4 from J, leaving 18 bases between them. CDR1 and CDR2 from the germline V gene are MNHEY and SVGEGT.